Below, 17 T cell receptor beta chains from the same sample are listed, as sequenced in a study of brain T cells in children with intractable seizures. TCRdb's table, derived via immunoSEQ multiplex PCR, lists solely in-frame clones and lacks some. The sample holds 340,000 or so clones, approximately 93% seen once. The time point was: blood from clinic visit 5 months post-surgery; TSC patient then seizure free. The sample in question was peripheral blood, obtained about 5 months after surgery. The receptors here all came from a boy under two years old with tuberous sclerosis and intractable seizures.

The rearrangement links TRBV29-1 to TRBJ2-1; TRBD2 is a possible D gene (6 bases). CDR3 length: 15 amino acids. Between the trimmed V and J ends, which lost 1 base and 3 bases, there was a span of 13 bases. Germline V gene sequence: CDR1 SQVTM, CDR2 ANQGSEA. This chain's CDR3 is CSVEGGSGHYNEQFF. CDR3 nucleotide sequence: TGCAGCGTTGAAGGGGGTAGCGGACACTACAATGAGCAGTTCTTC.

The rearrangement joins TRBV11-3 to TRBJ1-1; D is perhaps TRBD1 (5 bases). V was clipped by 6 bases and J by 11 bases, with 16 bases between them. This CDR3 contains 12 residues. Germline V gene sequence: CDR1 SGHNT, CDR2 YENEEA. The CDR3 reads CASSLVGGEAFF. In nucleotides, the CDR3 is TGTGCCAGCAGTCTTGTGGGGGGAGAGGCTTTCTTT.

This clone has just one count. The junction and the germline gene differ at one end; a read error may be behind it. The sample holds other DNA sequences that translate to the same CDR3. The CDR3 reads CASSNGYEQYF. The CDR3 DNA reads TGTGCCAGCAGTAACGGCTACGAGCAGTACTTC. This chain joins TRBV19 and TRBJ2-7; unclear D gene. From germline, CDR1 is LNHDA and CDR2 SQIVND (reference sequence). This CDR3 has 11 amino acids.

This clone was picked up one time. The CDR3 sequence is CASSYFPTGADGYTF. As DNA, the CDR3 is TGTGCCAGCAGTTATTTCCCAACAGGGGCTGATGGCTACACCTTC. The chain recombines TRBV6-6 with TRBJ1-2; 7 bases are shared with TRBD1. The length of the CDR3 is 15 residues. V trimming: 3 bases; J trimming: 6 bases; junction bases outside the gene matches: 10. CDR1 is MNHNY and CDR2 is SVGAGI in the germline V gene (reference sequence).

The rearrangement joins TRBV20-1 to TRBJ1-1, with D unresolved. The CDR3 is 11 residues long. Germline lookup yields CDR1 DFQATT and CDR2 SNEGSKA (reference sequence). V shed 2 bases and J shed 12 bases, with 13 bases lying between them. The CDR3 is CSARITSGTFF. The CDR3 nucleotides read TGCAGTGCTAGAATCACGTCCGGGACTTTCTTT.

This rearrangement joins TRBV10-3 to TRBJ1-5; TRBD1 matches 7 bases. Trimming at V came to 2 bases and at J to 7 bases, leaving 5 bases not matched to a gene. Germline V lookup: CDR1 ENHRY, CDR2 SYGVKD. There are 14 residues in the CDR3. The CDR3 here is CAISEARGGQPQHF. CDR3 bases: TGTGCCATCAGTGAGGCCAGGGGGGGCCAGCCCCAGCATTTT.

The chain combines TRBV7-9 with TRBJ1-2; a weak D match, TRBD1 (5 bases). There are 18 residues in the CDR3. The germline V gene encodes CDR1 SEHNR and CDR2 FQNEAQ (reference sequence). Trimming removed 1 base from V and 0 bases from J, with 18 bases in between. DNA of the CDR3: TGTGCCAGCAGCTTAGGTACAGGACGTCCAGACCCTAACTATGGCTACACCTTC. Translation: CASSLGTGRPDPNYGYTF.

Comment on this clone: Other DNA sequences in the same sample also yield this CDR3. The genes are TRBV20-1 and TRBJ1-1; D call uncertain. The germline V gene encodes CDR1 DFQATT and CDR2 SNEGSKA (reference sequence). V was cut by 3 bases and J by 8 bases, with 10 bases left in between. The CDR3 runs 11 residues. Written as DNA, the CDR3 is TGCAGTGCTAGGGACCTCCGGGAAGCTTTCTTT. Amino acids: CSARDLREAFF.

The chain uses TRBV2 and TRBJ2-3, with 10 positions matching TRBD2. The V gene end was trimmed by 5 bases and the J gene end by 3 bases; junction bases not matched to a gene: 8. Germline lookup yields CDR1 SNHLY and CDR2 FYNNEI. The CDR3 has 16 residues. As DNA, the CDR3 is TGTGCCAGCAGTTTTCCTAGCGGGGGTAGAACAGATACGCAGTATTTT. Translation: CASSFPSGGRTDTQYF.

The chain is built from TRBV5-1 and TRBJ2-1; 12 bases are shared with TRBD2. The junction had 12 bases not matched to a gene; V was cut back by 5 bases and J by 0 bases. Germline CDR1 and CDR2: SGHRS and YFSETQ. The CDR3 consists of 19 residues. CDR3 coding DNA: TGCGCCAGCAGTTGGGTAGGACTAGCGGGACTGAGCTCCTACAATGAGCAGTTCTTC. Encoded protein: CASSWVGLAGLSSYNEQFF.

V is TRBV7-6 and J is TRBJ2-7; weak D call: TRBD2 (5 bases). The CDR3 is 13 amino acids. Germline CDR1 and CDR2: SGHVS and FNYEAQ. Trimming shortened V by 7 bases and J by 1 base, and 11 bases separated the two germline ends. CDR3 protein: CASTPEGSYEQYF. The CDR3 nucleotides read TGTGCCAGCACCCCCGAGGGTTCCTACGAGCAGTACTTC.

The chain combines TRBV9 with TRBJ2-3; no clear D gene. The germline V gene encodes CDR1 SGDLS and CDR2 YYNGEE. This CDR3 comprises 15 residues. The ends were cut back, 0 bases at V and 2 bases at J, with 10 bases in the middle. CDR3 amino acids: CASSVGGSNTDTQYF. The CDR3 DNA sequence: TGTGCCAGCAGCGTAGGGGGATCAAACACAGATACGCAGTATTTT. The variable domain in full, with the rest retrieved from reference TRBV9 and TRBJ2-3, is DSGVTQTPKHLITATGQRVTLRCSPRSGDLSVYWYQQSLDQGLQFLIQYYNGEERAKGNILERFSAQQFPDLHSELNLSSLELGDSALYFCASSVGGSNTDTQYFGPGTRLTVL.

The V call is TRBV2, the J call TRBJ2-3; 7 bases map to TRBD1. The germline CDR1 and CDR2 sequences are SNHLY and FYNNEI. The length of the CDR3 is 17 residues. V was clipped by 3 bases and J by 0 bases; unmatched bases: 9. The CDR3 is CASSEPPQGPSTDTQYF. As DNA, the CDR3 is TGTGCCAGCAGTGAGCCACCACAGGGGCCGAGCACAGATACGCAGTATTTT.

This chain connects TRBV2 to TRBJ2-3; 8 bases are shared with TRBD1. The V and J ends lost 7 bases and 2 bases, in that order; junction bases with no gene match: 8. Per germline, CDR1 SNHLY and CDR2 FYNNEI. The CDR3 is 15 residues long. The CDR3 nucleotides read TGTGCCAGCAATACCGGGACAGGTATCACAGATACGCAGTATTTT. Amino acids: CASNTGTGITDTQYF.

The chain employs TRBV27 and TRBJ2-1, with 9 positions matching TRBD2. CDR1 is MNHEY and CDR2 is SMNVEV in the germline V gene (reference sequence). Trimming at V came to 1 base and at J to 7 bases, leaving 5 bases not matched to a gene. The CDR3 loop spans 15 amino acids. In DNA, the CDR3 is TGTGCCAGCAGTTTATATAGCGGGAGTACGAATGAGCAGTTCTTC. This encodes CASSLYSGSTNEQFF.

The V and J genes are TRBV3-1 (or the pseudogene TRBV3-2) and TRBJ1-3; tentative D call: TRBD1 (6 bases). Trimming cost V 4 bases and J 0 bases, with 13 bases left between them. Germline values: CDR1 LGHDT, CDR2 YNNKEL (reference sequence). This CDR3 contains 16 residues. CDR3 in DNA: TGTGCCAGCAGCCGTGCCGGGGACACCTCTGGAAACACCATATATTTT. Translating gives CASSRAGDTSGNTIYF.

V gene TRBV27 combines with J gene TRBJ1-6, with D maybe TRBD1 (5 bases). The germline V gene encodes CDR1 MNHEY and CDR2 SMNVEV (reference sequence). There are 15 residues in the CDR3. Trimming removed 3 bases from V and 9 bases from J, with 15 bases in between. DNA of the CDR3: TGTGCCAGCAGTTTTATCAGGGAGTGGTTTTCACCCCTCCACTTT. Its translation: CASSFIREWFSPLHF.